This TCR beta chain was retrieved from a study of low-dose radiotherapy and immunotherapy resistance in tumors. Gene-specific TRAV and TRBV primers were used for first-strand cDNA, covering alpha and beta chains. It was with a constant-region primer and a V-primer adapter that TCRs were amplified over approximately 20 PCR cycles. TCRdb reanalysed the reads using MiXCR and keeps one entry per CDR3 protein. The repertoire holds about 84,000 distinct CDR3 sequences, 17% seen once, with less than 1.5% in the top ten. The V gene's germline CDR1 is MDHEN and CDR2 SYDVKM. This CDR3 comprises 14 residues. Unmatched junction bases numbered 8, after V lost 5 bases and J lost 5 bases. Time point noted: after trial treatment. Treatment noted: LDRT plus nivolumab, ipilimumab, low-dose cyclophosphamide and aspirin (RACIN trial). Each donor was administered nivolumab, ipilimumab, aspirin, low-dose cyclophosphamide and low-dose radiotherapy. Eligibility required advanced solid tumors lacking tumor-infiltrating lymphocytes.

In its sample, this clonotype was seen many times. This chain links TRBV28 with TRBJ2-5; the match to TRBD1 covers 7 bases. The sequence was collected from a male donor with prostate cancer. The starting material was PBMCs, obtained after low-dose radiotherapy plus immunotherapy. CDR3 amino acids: CASSLGQRWETQYF. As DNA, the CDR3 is TGTGCCAGCAGTCTGGGACAGCGGTGGGAGACCCAGTACTTC.